Listed below are T cell receptor beta chains from one sample, sequenced in a study of blood T cell repertoires in COVID-19. The table came from immunoSEQ multiplex PCR; TCRdb's copy has only in-frame clones and leaves some out. This table has about 330,000 clones, more than 70% appearing once. Sequenced: peripheral blood. The receptors were sampled from a man in his late teens or twenties who had recovered from COVID-19. Each CDR3 is given with its conserved first and last residue. The D gene is left open where the match is weak. Not every row has a clone size; where given, it reads once, few, many or a size class.

>TRBJ1-1|TRBV5-1|-|-
CASSLVGDTEAFF
TGCGCCAGCAGCTTGGTCGGGGACACTGAAGCTTTCTTT
>TRBJ2-1|TRBV7-2|-|TRBD2
CASSFPPKGWEGYNEQFF
TGTGCCAGCAGCTTCCCTCCGAAAGGGTGGGAGGGTTACAATGAGCAGTTCTTC
>TRBJ1-2|TRBV29-1|-|-
CSVLSSGYTF
TGCAGCGTTCTTTCCTCCGGCTACACCTTC
>TRBJ2-1|TRBV6-5|once|-
CASSSASSYNEQFF
TGTGCCAGCAGTTCAGCTAGCTCCTACAATGAGCAGTTCTTC
>TRBJ1-1|TRBV18|-|TRBD1
CASSRGQGANTEAFF
TGTGCCAGCTCTCGGGGACAGGGGGCTAACACTGAAGCTTTCTTT
>TRBJ1-5|TRBV7-2|-|-
CASSLGTEDQPQHF
TGTGCCAGCAGCTTAGGCACGGAGGATCAGCCCCAGCATTTT
>TRBJ2-7|TRBV7-2|-|-
CASSHSYEQYF
TGTGCCAGCAGCCACTCCTACGAGCAGTACTTC
>TRBJ2-1|TRBV2|-|TRBD2
CASTGLAGGPNYNEQFF
TGTGCCAGCACGGGACTAGCGGGAGGGCCAAACTACAATGAGCAGTTCTTC
>TRBJ2-7|TRBV12-3/TRBV12-4|-|TRBD2
CATRGGRGEQYF
TGTGCCACCCGGGGGGGGCGAGGCGAGCAGTACTTC
>TRBJ2-2|TRBV5-1|-|-
CASSLLASRTTGELFF
TGCGCCAGCAGCTTGTTGGCTAGCAGAACCACCGGGGAGCTGTTTTTT
>TRBJ1-2|TRBV19|-|TRBD1
CASSIRHRGDYGYTF
TGTGCCAGTAGTATACGGCACAGGGGGGACTATGGCTACACCTTC
>TRBJ2-7|TRBV5-4|-|-
CASSLGPEQYF
TGTGCCAGCAGCTTGGGTCCAGAGCAGTACTTC
>TRBJ1-4|TRBV25-1|-|-
CATSAHRDNEKLFF
TGTGCCACCTCGGCGCACAGGGATAATGAAAAACTGTTTTTT
>TRBJ1-1|TRBV9|-|TRBD1
CASSPPTGINTEAFF
TGTGCCAGCAGCCCTCCGACAGGGATAAACACTGAAGCTTTCTTT
>TRBJ2-1|TRBV5-8|-|-
CASSLGSGIYYNEQFF
TGTGCCAGCAGCTTGGGAAGCGGAATATACTACAATGAGCAGTTCTTC
>TRBJ1-1|TRBV7-9|-|TRBD1
CASSLQGAGTEAFF
TGTGCCAGCAGCTTACAGGGGGCTGGAACTGAAGCTTTCTTT
>TRBJ2-1|TRBV19|-|TRBD2
CASSILPSGKGQFF
TGTGCCAGTAGTATACTCCCTAGCGGAAAGGGTCAGTTCTTC
>TRBJ1-2|TRBV25-1|-|TRBD1
CASSEQMTGGNGYTF
TGTGCCAGCAGTGAGCAGATGACAGGGGGAAATGGCTACACCTTC
>TRBJ1-2|TRBV2|-|TRBD1
CASSYGTGGGYTF
TGTGCCAGCAGTTACGGGACAGGGGGTGGCTACACCTTC
>TRBJ2-1|TRBV6-5|-|TRBD1
CASSLGTGANEQFF
TGTGCCAGCAGCCTCGGGACAGGGGCCAATGAGCAGTTCTTC
>TRBJ2-7|TRBV7-9|-|TRBD2
CASTQSGGASSYEQYF
TGTGCCAGCACCCAGAGCGGGGGGGCTAGCTCCTACGAGCAGTACTTC
>TRBJ2-4|TRBV28|-|-
CASSLGGVKDIQYF
TGTGCCAGCAGTTTAGGAGGGGTAAAGGACATTCAGTACTTC
>TRBJ2-7|TRBV7-9|-|TRBD1
CASSRDRRSSYEQYF
TGTGCCAGCAGTCGGGACAGGAGAAGCTCCTACGAGCAGTACTTC
>TRBJ1-6|TRBV7-9|-|TRBD1
CASSLALTGVDNSPLHF
TGTGCCAGCAGCTTAGCGCTGACAGGGGTCGATAATTCACCCCTCCACTTT
>TRBJ2-7|TRBV5-1|-|-
CASSLGAGSYEQYF
TGCGCCAGCAGCTTGGGTGCAGGCTCCTACGAGCAGTACTTC
>TRBJ1-6|TRBV6-5|-|-
CASSYSSTVRGSPLHF
TGTGCCAGCAGTTACTCATCTACCGTCAGGGGTTCACCCCTCCACTTT
>TRBJ1-1|TRBV4-1|-|-
CASSQAGETEAFF
TGCGCCAGCAGCCAAGCAGGTGAAACTGAAGCTTTCTTT
>TRBJ1-2|TRBV4-2|-|-
CASSQDPPGGDGYTF
TGTGCCAGCAGCCAAGATCCCCCGGGGGGGGATGGCTACACCTTC
>TRBJ1-2|TRBV7-2|-|-
CASSYIEQVLNYGYTF
TGTGCCAGCAGCTATATAGAACAGGTTCTGAACTATGGCTACACCTTC
>TRBJ1-1|TRBV12-3/TRBV12-4|-|-
CAIRLPGDTEAFF
TGTGCCATCAGATTGCCAGGGGACACTGAAGCTTTCTTT
>TRBJ2-1|TRBV6-6|-|-
CASSPSRDIVRNEQFF
TGTGCCAGCAGTCCTTCCCGGGACATCGTTAGGAATGAGCAGTTCTTC
>TRBJ1-6|TRBV2|-|-
CASSEIVSISPLHF
TGTGCCAGCAGTGAAATTGTGTCAATTTCACCCCTCCACTTT
>TRBJ2-3|TRBV4-1|once|-
CASSQGAGLAHLMNTQYF
TGCGCCAGCAGCCAAGGCGCCGGCCTAGCGCACCTGATGAATACGCAGTATTTT
>TRBJ2-7|TRBV11-2|-|TRBD1
CASSLDRLGQWTSHEQYF
TGTGCCAGCAGCTTAGATCGGTTGGGACAGTGGACGTCCCACGAGCAGTACTTC
>TRBJ2-3|TRBV6-6|-|TRBD2
CASSPPQRGAVDTQYF
TGTGCCAGCAGTCCTCCCCAGCGGGGGGCCGTGGATACGCAGTATTTT
>TRBJ1-1|TRBV27|-|TRBD1
CASSSLTGGIGGAFF
TGTGCCAGCAGTTCTTTGACAGGGGGAATAGGGGGAGCTTTCTTT
>TRBJ1-5|TRBV7-9|-|-
CASSLAHGGNQPQHF
TGTGCCAGCAGCTTAGCGCACGGGGGGAATCAGCCCCAGCATTTT
>TRBJ1-5|TRBV2|-|-
CASSGSEGQPQHF
TGTGCCAGCAGTGGGTCCGAGGGTCAGCCCCAGCATTTT
>TRBJ2-3|TRBV18|few|TRBD1
CASSRDRTDTQYF
TGTGCCAGCTCCCGGGACAGAACAGATACGCAGTATTTT
>TRBJ1-2|TRBV19|-|TRBD1
CASSGQGREGYTF
TGTGCCAGTAGTGGACAGGGGCGGGAAGGCTACACCTTC
>TRBJ2-7|TRBV18|-|TRBD2
CASSLGSGASYEQYF
TGTGCCAGCTCACTGGGGAGCGGGGCTTCCTACGAGCAGTACTTC
>TRBJ2-7|TRBV3-1/TRBV3-2|-|TRBD1
CASSLSGTGTFYEQYF
TGTGCCAGCAGCCTTTCTGGGACAGGGACTTTCTACGAGCAGTACTTC
>TRBJ2-4|TRBV6-5|-|TRBD2
CASSPIAGSKNIQYF
TGTGCCAGCAGTCCCATAGCGGGATCCAAAAACATTCAGTACTTC
>TRBJ2-3|TRBV7-9|-|-
CASSLSGADTQYF
TGTGCCAGCAGCTTATCAGGGGCAGATACGCAGTATTTT
>TRBJ2-3|TRBV19|-|TRBD2
CASSSYSGNTDTQYF
TGTGCCAGTAGTTCTTATAGCGGGAACACAGATACGCAGTATTTT
>TRBJ1-2|TRBV30|-|-
CAWSVQGGYTF
TGTGCCTGGAGTGTCCAGGGGGGCTACACCTTC
>TRBJ2-7|TRBV27|-|-
CASSLGLPDTYEQYF
TGTGCCAGCAGTCTAGGACTACCGGATACCTACGAGCAGTACTTC
>TRBJ1-5|TRBV19|-|-
CASSIVAGAGNQPQHF
TGTGCCAGTAGTATAGTGGCAGGGGCCGGCAATCAGCCCCAGCATTTT
>TRBJ2-7|TRBV28|-|-
CASSSQGIAYEQYF
TGTGCCAGCAGTTCCCAGGGGATCGCCTACGAGCAGTACTTC
>TRBJ1-3|TRBV5-4|-|-
CASSWGGHSGNTIYF
TGTGCCAGCAGCTGGGGCGGACACTCTGGAAACACCATATATTTT